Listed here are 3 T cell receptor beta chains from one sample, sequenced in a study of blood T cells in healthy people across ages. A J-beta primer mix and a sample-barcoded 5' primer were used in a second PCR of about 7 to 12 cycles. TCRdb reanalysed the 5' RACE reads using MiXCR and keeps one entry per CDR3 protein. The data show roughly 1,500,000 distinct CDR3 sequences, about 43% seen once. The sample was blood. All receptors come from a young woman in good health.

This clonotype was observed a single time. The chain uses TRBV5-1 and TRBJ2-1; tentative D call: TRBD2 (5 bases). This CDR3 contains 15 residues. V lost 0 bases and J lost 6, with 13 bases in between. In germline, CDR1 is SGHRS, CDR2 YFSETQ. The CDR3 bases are TGCGCCAGCAGCTTGGTCGGGGATCCTGTCAATGAGCAGTTCTTC. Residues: CASSLVGDPVNEQFF.

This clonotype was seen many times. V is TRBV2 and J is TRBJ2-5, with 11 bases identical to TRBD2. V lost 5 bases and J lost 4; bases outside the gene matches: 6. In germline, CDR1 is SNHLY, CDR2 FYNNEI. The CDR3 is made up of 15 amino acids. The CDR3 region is CASSSGTSGGETQYF. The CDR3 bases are TGTGCCAGCAGTTCCGGGACTAGCGGCGGAGAGACCCAGTACTTC.

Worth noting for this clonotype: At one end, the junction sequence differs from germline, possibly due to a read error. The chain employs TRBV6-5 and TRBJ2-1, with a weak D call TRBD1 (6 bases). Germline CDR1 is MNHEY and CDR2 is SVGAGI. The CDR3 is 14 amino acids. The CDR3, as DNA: TGTGCCAGCAGTGCGACAGGCTCCTACAATGTGCAGTTCTTC. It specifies CASSATGSYNVQFF.